This is a list of T cell receptor beta chains from one sample in a study of identical twins. Each CDR3 protein gets one entry after TCRdb re-called the 5' RACE reads with MiXCR. The table has hundreds of thousands of distinct CDR3 sequences, approximately 21% seen once. This same sample was also taken into another study, of T cells expressing NK-cell markers.

Material for sequencing was PBMCs. The receptors here all came from a woman between 18 and 29 years old in good health. CDR3s include the opening cysteine and the closing phenylalanine or tryptophan. D genes are given only for firm matches. Expanded clones get a size class; other rows say once, few or many, or leave the size out.

-,TRBJ2-2,-,TRBV7-9,CASRHPMAGELFF,TGTGCCAGCAGACACCCCATGGCCGGGGAGCTGTTTTTT
-,TRBJ2-7,once,TRBV5-6,CASSLGRWGEQYF,TGTGCCAGCAGCTTAGGGCGGTGGGGCGAGCAGTACTTC
TRBD2,TRBJ2-7,-,TRBV6-2/TRBV6-3,CASSYGGTSLHEQYF,TGTGCCAGCAGTTACGGGGGGACTAGTCTCCACGAGCAGTACTTC
-,TRBJ2-1,few,TRBV6-5,CASSYTSSVYNEQFF,TGTGCCAGCAGTTACACTAGCTCTGTTTACAATGAGCAGTTCTTC
-,TRBJ2-1,-,TRBV20-1,CSARDIGHEQFF,TGCAGTGCTAGAGATATAGGCCATGAGCAGTTCTTC
-,TRBJ2-5,few,TRBV7-9,CASDHLDQETQYF,TGTGCCAGCGATCACCTAGACCAAGAGACCCAGTACTTC
-,TRBJ2-1,few,TRBV6-2/TRBV6-3,CASSRLLNNEQFF,TGTGCCAGCAGCCGACTACTCAACAATGAGCAGTTCTTC
-,TRBJ2-7,few,TRBV6-2/TRBV6-3,CASSYSKGSGNYEQYF,TGTGCCAGCAGTTACTCGAAAGGATCAGGGAACTACGAGCAGTACTTC
-,TRBJ2-7,-,TRBV3-1,CASSKEGLGTSYAEQYF,TGTGCCAGCAGCAAGGAGGGTCTTGGGACAAGCTATGCCGAGCAGTACTTC
-,TRBJ2-7,few,TRBV29-1,CSVETPSRGEQYF,TGCAGCGTTGAAACTCCTAGTAGGGGCGAGCAGTACTTC
-,TRBJ2-5,many,TRBV7-2,CASSLARQTQYF,TGTGCCAGCAGCTTAGCTCGACAGACCCAGTACTTC
-,TRBJ2-5,-,TRBV5-1,CASSLVWGSETQYF,TGCGCCAGCAGCTTGGTCTGGGGGTCGGAGACCCAGTACTTC
TRBD2,TRBJ2-5,-,TRBV11-2,CASSLWGLAGAEETQYF,TGTGCCAGCAGCTTATGGGGACTAGCGGGGGCAGAAGAGACCCAGTACTTC
-,TRBJ2-6,-,TRBV7-9,CASSFDLPGANVLTF,TGTGCCAGCAGCTTCGACCTCCCAGGGGCCAACGTCCTGACTTTC
-,TRBJ2-5,few,TRBV11-2,CASSLAGSVTQYF,TGTGCCAGCAGCTTAGCTGGGAGCGTGACCCAGTACTTC
-,TRBJ2-7,-,TRBV12-5,CASGLVYYEQYF,TGTGCTAGTGGTTTGGTCTACTACGAGCAGTACTTC
-,TRBJ2-5,many,TRBV20-1,CSAGRSGETQYF,TGCAGTGCTGGTCGGAGTGGAGAGACCCAGTACTTC
TRBD2,TRBJ2-1,-,TRBV5-1,CASSQVVLAGYNEQFF,TGCGCCAGCAGCCAAGTTGTACTAGCGGGCTACAATGAGCAGTTCTTC
TRBD2,TRBJ2-3,many,TRBV7-2,CASSLVGGVRADTQYF,TGTGCCAGCAGCTTAGTGGGGGGGGTTCGGGCAGATACGCAGTATTTT
-,TRBJ2-1,-,TRBV6-2/TRBV6-3,CASSYRPWSGNEQFF,TGTGCCAGCAGTTATCGACCGTGGTCGGGTAATGAGCAGTTCTTC
-,TRBJ1-1,few,TRBV29-1,CSVEGASLNTEAFF,TGCAGCGTTGAAGGGGCAAGCTTGAACACTGAAGCTTTCTTT
TRBD1,TRBJ2-1,-,TRBV7-6,CASSFRQGGNEQFF,TGTGCCAGCAGCTTCCGACAGGGGGGCAATGAGCAGTTCTTC
TRBD1,TRBJ2-5,-,TRBV5-1,CASSEQPGQGETQYF,TGCGCCAGCAGCGAACAGCCGGGACAGGGAGAGACCCAGTACTTC
-,TRBJ1-2,many,TRBV6-5,CASGRTVYGYTF,TGTGCCAGCGGGCGGACGGTCTATGGCTACACCTTC
-,TRBJ2-3,once,TRBV12-3/TRBV12-4,CASTPEYVTDTQYF,TGTGCCAGCACGCCGGAGTATGTCACAGATACGCAGTATTTT
TRBD2,TRBJ2-5,-,TRBV6-5,CASSYLRSGIQETQYF,TGTGCCAGCAGTTACTTAAGGAGCGGGATCCAAGAGACCCAGTACTTC
TRBD1,TRBJ2-1,few,TRBV29-1,CSGAGTVAYNEQFF,TGCAGCGGTGCTGGGACAGTAGCCTACAATGAGCAGTTCTTC
-,TRBJ1-2,few,TRBV27,CASSRREGGYTF,TGTGCCAGCAGTCGTCGCGAGGGCGGCTACACCTTC
-,TRBJ2-1,many,TRBV19,CASSIARLEGTEQFF,TGTGCCAGTAGTATAGCGAGACTAGAGGGAACTGAGCAGTTCTTC
TRBD2,TRBJ2-3,-,TRBV20-1,CSARPPTIAGGSFSTQYF,TGCAGTGCTAGACCTCCTACCATAGCGGGGGGGTCTTTTAGTACGCAGTATTTT
-,TRBJ2-7,many,TRBV11-1,CASSPGWSEQYF,TGTGCCAGCAGCCCTGGGTGGAGCGAGCAGTACTTC
-,TRBJ2-5,-,TRBV7-9,CASSLFLGESQETQYF,TGTGCCAGCAGCTTATTCCTGGGGGAATCCCAAGAGACCCAGTACTTC
-,TRBJ1-2,few,TRBV7-9,CASSSEFHGYTF,TGTGCCAGCAGCTCCGAGTTTCATGGCTACACCTTC
TRBD1,TRBJ2-3,few,TRBV6-5,CASSYSMKTGSVTDTQYF,TGTGCCAGCAGTTACTCGATGAAGACAGGGTCGGTCACAGATACGCAGTATTTT
-,TRBJ2-7,many,TRBV20-1,CSARDIREKKYEQYF,TGCAGTGCTAGAGATATCCGGGAGAAAAAGTACGAGCAGTACTTC
-,TRBJ1-1,few,TRBV7-3,CASSLTPNRPEAFF,TGTGCCAGCAGCTTAACCCCGAACCGTCCTGAAGCTTTCTTT
-,TRBJ1-1,few,TRBV20-1,CSARDRGGNTEAFF,TGCAGTGCTAGAGATAGGGGCGGGAACACTGAAGCTTTCTTT
TRBD2,TRBJ2-3,few,TRBV12-3/TRBV12-4,CASSPSGRGPDTQYF,TGTGCCAGCAGCCCTAGCGGGAGGGGTCCAGATACGCAGTATTTT
-,TRBJ1-2,-,TRBV12-3/TRBV12-4,CASTSGNRYGGYTF,TGTGCCAGCACCTCGGGGAATAGGTACGGAGGCTACACCTTC
-,TRBJ2-7,many,TRBV12-3/TRBV12-4,CASSLGASVLAEQYF,TGTGCCAGCAGTTTAGGGGCTAGCGTTCTCGCCGAGCAGTACTTC
-,TRBJ2-7,-,TRBV6-2/TRBV6-3,CASSPRDGGFGSEQYF,TGTGCCAGCAGTCCGCGGGACGGGGGATTTGGAAGCGAGCAGTACTTC